One sample yielded the 19 T cell receptor beta chains listed below, sequenced in a study of blood T cell repertoires in COVID-19 (dated by TCRdb to the early 2020s). The library relied on the immunoSEQ multiplex PCR assay. The clones in this table, taken by TCRdb from immuneACCESS, are in-frame only. Not every clone is retained; where verified, under half of the shortfall comes from an unresolved V gene, and the cause of the rest is unknown. Within this sample are fewer than 350,000 clones, with under 90% of them counted one time only. The ten largest make up 2.5% to 3.5% of the sample. Sequencing was performed on peripheral blood. The receptors were gathered from a woman in her fifties or sixties with active or convalescent COVID-19.

The chain recombines TRBV5-1 with TRBJ2-7, with 16 bases lining up with TRBD2. CDR3 size: 17 residues. Trimming cost V 3 bases and J 4 bases; bases outside gene matches: 7. Germline V lookup: CDR1 SGHRS, CDR2 YFSETQ. The CDR3 DNA reads as TGCGCCAGCAGCTCGGGACTAGCGGGGGGGCTTAGTTACGAGCAGTACTTC. Protein sequence: CASSSGLAGGLSYEQYF.

The chain uses TRBV19 and TRBJ1-2, with D unclear. CDR1 and CDR2 from the germline V gene are LNHDA and SQIVND (reference sequence). The CDR3 is made up of 14 amino acids. V lost 6 bases, J lost 2 bases, and 13 bases lay in between. CDR3 in DNA: TGTGCCAGTAGCCCCCTCAACATCAACTATGGCTACACCTTC. Its translation: CASSPLNINYGYTF.

The CDR3 protein is CASSRSGTISYEQYF. The CDR3 nucleotides read TGTGCCAGCAGCAGATCCGGGACTATCTCCTACGAGCAGTACTTC. The chain employs TRBV5-4 and TRBJ2-7, with 7 bases that match TRBD2. Per the germline V gene, CDR1 is SGHNT and CDR2 is YYREEE (reference sequence). The CDR3 totals 15 residues. The junction had 7 bases not matched to a gene; V was cut back by 4 bases and J by 0 bases.

The chain couples TRBV6-5 to TRBJ1-2; no clear D gene. Germline V gene data show CDR1 as MNHEY and CDR2 as SVGAGI. V was shortened by 4 bases and J by 5 bases, with 8 bases between the two germline ends. The CDR3 length is 12 residues. The CDR3 DNA reads as TGTGCCAGCAGTTTGAGAGGTTATGGCTACACCTTC. Its translation is CASSLRGYGYTF.

The chain combines TRBV6-5 with TRBJ2-5, with TRBD2 matching over 9 bases. J lost 1 base, V lost 7 bases, and 1 base had no gene match. The CDR3 extends over 13 amino acids. The germline gives CDR1 MNHEY, CDR2 SVGAGI. For the CDR3, the DNA is TGTGCCAGCACGACTAGCGGCCAAGAGACCCAGTACTTC. Amino acids: CASTTSGQETQYF.

The CDR3 sequence is CASSQDGGGDTEAFF. DNA for the CDR3: TGCGCCAGCAGCCAAGATGGGGGAGGGGACACTGAAGCTTTCTTT. The gene calls are TRBV4-3 and TRBJ1-1, with D tentatively TRBD1 (5 bases). CDR3 size: 15 residues. The germline V gene encodes CDR1 LGHNA and CDR2 YSLEER. V was shortened by 0 bases and J by 3 bases, with 11 bases between the two germline ends.

The chain combines TRBV29-1 with TRBJ1-2; 10 bases agree with TRBD1. Trimming took 3 bases from V and 11 from J; bases not matched to a gene: 12. The germline CDR1 and CDR2 sequences are SQVTM and ANQGSEA. The CDR3 loop spans 14 amino acids. The CDR3 loop reads CSVETWTGGYRYTF. The DNA for the CDR3 is TGCAGCGTTGAGACCTGGACAGGGGGGTATAGGTACACCTTC.

The chain joins TRBV18 to TRBJ1-6; tentative D call: TRBD1 (5 bases). The CDR3 is made up of 16 amino acids. Germline V gene lookup returns CDR1 KGHSH and CDR2 LQKENI. Between the trimmed V and J ends, which lost 2 bases and 7 bases, there was a span of 15 bases. DNA for the CDR3: TGTGCCAGCTCACCAGGCGGGTTGGGGGGGAATTCACCCCTCCACTTT. Amino acids: CASSPGGLGGNSPLHF.

This chain links TRBV27 with TRBJ2-1, with 11 nucleotides matching TRBD1. CDR3 length: 15 residues. Germline CDR1 is MNHEY and CDR2 is SMNVEV (reference sequence). V was clipped by 6 bases and J by 9 bases; unmatched bases: 10. The CDR3 region has the DNA TGTGCCAGCAGATCTGGGACAGGGGGTACTGGTGAGCAGTTCTTC. It is translated as CASRSGTGGTGEQFF.

The chain has TRBV6-5 and TRBJ2-7; 7 bases are a match to TRBD2. CDR1 MNHEY and CDR2 SVGAGI come from the germline V gene. CDR3 size: 14 residues. Trimming removed 7 bases from V and 4 bases from J; junction bases left unmatched: 10. CDR3 nucleotides: TGTGCCAGCAATGCCGGGACTACACTTTACGAGCAGTACTTC. This codes for CASNAGTTLYEQYF.

The chain employs TRBV12-5 and TRBJ1-4; D gene ambiguous. The CDR3 contains 15 residues. Germline lookup yields CDR1 LGHNT and CDR2 FRNRAP. The V gene lost 1 base and the J gene lost 0 bases, with 6 bases spanning the gap. The CDR3 protein is CASGLGPATNEKLFF. The DNA for the CDR3 is TGTGCTAGTGGTTTGGGGCCCGCAACTAATGAAAAACTGTTTTTT.

In the case of this clone: An end of the junction does not agree with germline; a read error may underlie this. The chain combines TRBV5-1 with TRBJ2-3; tentatively, D is TRBD1 (6 bases). CDR3 size: 12 residues. Germline values: CDR1 SGHRS, CDR2 YFSETQ. CDR3 in DNA: TGCGCCAGCAGTTTGGAGCAGGGGCCGCAGTATTTT. Residues: CASSLEQGPQYF. The full variable domain, in which reference TRBV5-1 and TRBJ2-3 provide the parts outside the CDR3, is KAGVTQTPRYLIKTRGQQVTLSCSPISGHRSVSWYQQTPGQGLQFLFEYFSETQRNKGNFPGRFSGRQFSNSRSEMNVSTLELGDSALYLCASSLEQGPQYFGPGTRLTVL.

The chain links TRBV4-2 to TRBJ2-1; 12 positions match TRBD1. V gave up 0 bases and J gave up 5 bases; unmatched junction bases: 14. The CDR3 spans 20 residues. Germline V gene lookup returns CDR1 LGHNA and CDR2 YNFKEQ. For the CDR3, the DNA is TGTGCCAGCAGCCAAGATAGGGACAGGGGGCTGGTTAATAGAAACAATGAGCAGTTCTTC. As protein: CASSQDRDRGLVNRNNEQFF.

The J gene is TRBJ1-6, the V gene TRBV11-2; D not certain. The V gene's germline CDR1 is SGHAT and CDR2 FQNNGV. This CDR3 comprises 14 residues. V was clipped by 0 bases and J by 7 bases, with 7 bases between them. CDR3 sequence (DNA): TGTGCCAGCAGCTTAGAAAGAGGGAATTCACCCCTCCACTTT. The encoded protein is CASSLERGNSPLHF.

This sequence joins TRBV11-1 and TRBJ2-3; 10 bases are shared with TRBD1. CDR3 size: 15 residues. The germline gives CDR1 SGHAT, CDR2 FQDESV (reference sequence). With V trimmed by 4 bases and J by 5 bases, 6 bases remained unmatched. CDR3 nucleotide sequence: TGTGCCAGCAGCTCCCGACAGGGGGCCGGAGATACGCAGTATTTT. This sequence encodes CASSSRQGAGDTQYF.

The chain is built from TRBV12-3 or TRBV12-4 and TRBJ1-3; D unclear. CDR3 length: 13 amino acids. V lost 2 bases and J 7 bases, leaving 9 bases between the germline ends. CDR3 protein: CASSLRQRNTIYF. The CDR3 coding sequence is TGTGCCAGCAGTTTAAGGCAGCGGAACACCATATATTTT.

The gene calls are TRBV6-2 or TRBV6-3 and TRBJ1-1; tentatively, D is TRBD1 (6 bases). The CDR3 length is 17 residues. Germline assignment: CDR1 MNHEY and CDR2 SVGEGT. Trimming shortened V by 3 bases and J by 6 bases, and 23 bases separated the two germline ends. The CDR3 DNA reads as TGTGCCAGCAGTTATTCCCGGGACATTGGATTTCAGGCTGAAGCTTTCTTT. It specifies CASSYSRDIGFQAEAFF.

V and J are TRBV4-2 and TRBJ2-5; tentatively, D is TRBD1 (7 bases). The ends were cut back, 4 bases at V and 3 bases at J, with 21 bases in the middle. There are 17 residues in the CDR3. Germline V gene sequence: CDR1 LGHNA, CDR2 YNFKEQ. The CDR3 nucleotides read TGTGCCAGCAGCCGGACAGACAGGGTCGGGGGAAAAGAGACCCAGTACTTC. Its protein is CASSRTDRVGGKETQYF.

This clone was counted between two and nine times. V is TRBV6-2 or TRBV6-3 and J is TRBJ2-7; 7 bases align to TRBD1. From germline, CDR1 is MNHEY and CDR2 SVGEGT. J was trimmed by 5 bases and V by 2 bases; bases with no gene match: 15. The length of the CDR3 is 17 residues. The CDR3 reads CASSYPILTGTSNEQYF. DNA of the CDR3: TGTGCCAGCAGTTACCCGATTCTGACAGGGACGAGTAACGAGCAGTACTTC.